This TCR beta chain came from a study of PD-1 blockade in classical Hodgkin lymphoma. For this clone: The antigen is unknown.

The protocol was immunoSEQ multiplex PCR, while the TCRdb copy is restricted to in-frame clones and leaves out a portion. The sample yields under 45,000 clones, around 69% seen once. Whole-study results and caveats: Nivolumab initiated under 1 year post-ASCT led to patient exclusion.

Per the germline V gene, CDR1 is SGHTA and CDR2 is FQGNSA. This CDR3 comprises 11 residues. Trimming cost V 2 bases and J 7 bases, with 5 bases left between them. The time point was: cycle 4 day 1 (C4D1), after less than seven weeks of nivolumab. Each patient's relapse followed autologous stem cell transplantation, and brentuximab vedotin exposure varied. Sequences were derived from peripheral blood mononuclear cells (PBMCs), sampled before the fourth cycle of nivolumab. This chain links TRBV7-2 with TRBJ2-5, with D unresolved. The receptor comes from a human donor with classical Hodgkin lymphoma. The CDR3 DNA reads TGTGCCAGCAGCTTACTTGGGACCCAGTACTTC. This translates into CASSLLGTQYF.